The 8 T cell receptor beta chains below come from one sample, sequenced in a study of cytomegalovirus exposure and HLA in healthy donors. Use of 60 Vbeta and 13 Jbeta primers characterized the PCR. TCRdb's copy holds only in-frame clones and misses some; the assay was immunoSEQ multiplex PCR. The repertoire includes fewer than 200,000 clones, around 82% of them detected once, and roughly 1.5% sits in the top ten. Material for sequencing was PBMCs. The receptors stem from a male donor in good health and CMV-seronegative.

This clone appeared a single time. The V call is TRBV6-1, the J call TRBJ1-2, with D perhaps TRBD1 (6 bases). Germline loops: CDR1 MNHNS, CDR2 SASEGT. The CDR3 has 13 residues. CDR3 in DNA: TGTGCAACGGCTCAACTATCAGGGGAGCCCTACACCTTC. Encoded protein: CATAQLSGEPYTF.

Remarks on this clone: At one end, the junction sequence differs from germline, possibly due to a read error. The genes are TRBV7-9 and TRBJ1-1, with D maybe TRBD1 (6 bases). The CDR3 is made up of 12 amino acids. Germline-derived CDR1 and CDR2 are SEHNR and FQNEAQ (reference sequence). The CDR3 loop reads CSSSQGTTEAFF. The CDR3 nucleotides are TGTTCCAGCAGCCAGGGGACCACTGAAGCTTTCTTT.

The CDR3 region has the DNA TGTGCCTGGAGTGTACTAGCTCCATCCGAGCAGTACTTC. Residues: CAWSVLAPSEQYF. The chain combines TRBV30 with TRBJ2-7; D is possibly TRBD2 (6 bases). This CDR3 spans 13 amino acids. Trimming took off 0 bases at V and 6 bases at J, with 12 bases between the two ends. Germline CDR1 and CDR2: GTSNPN and SVGIG (reference sequence).

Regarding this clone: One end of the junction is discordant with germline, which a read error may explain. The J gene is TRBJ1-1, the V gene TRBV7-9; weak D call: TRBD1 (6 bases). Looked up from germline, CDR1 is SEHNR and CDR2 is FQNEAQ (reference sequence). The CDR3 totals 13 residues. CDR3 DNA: TGTTCCAGCAGCCACAGGGAGAACACTGAAGCTTTCTTT. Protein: CSSSHRENTEAFF.

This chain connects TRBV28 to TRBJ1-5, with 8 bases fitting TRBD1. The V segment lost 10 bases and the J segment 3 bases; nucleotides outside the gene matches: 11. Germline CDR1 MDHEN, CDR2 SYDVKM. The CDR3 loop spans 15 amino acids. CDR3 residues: CATTPGQGNNQPQHF. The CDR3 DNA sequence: TGTGCCACGACGCCCGGACAGGGTAACAATCAGCCCCAGCATTTT.

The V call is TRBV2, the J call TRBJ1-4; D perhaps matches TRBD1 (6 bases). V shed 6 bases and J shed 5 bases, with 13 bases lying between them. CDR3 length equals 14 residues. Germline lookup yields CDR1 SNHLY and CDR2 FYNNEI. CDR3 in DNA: TGTGCCAGCAGACAGGACAGAAACAATGAAAAACTGTTTTTT. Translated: CASRQDRNNEKLFF. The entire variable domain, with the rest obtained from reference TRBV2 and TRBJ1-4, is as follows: EPEVTQTPSHQVTQMGQEVILRCVPISNHLYFYWYRQILGQKVEFLVSFYNNEISEKSEIFDDQFSVERPDGSNFTLKIRSTKLEDSAMYFCASRQDRNNEKLFFGSGTQLSVL.

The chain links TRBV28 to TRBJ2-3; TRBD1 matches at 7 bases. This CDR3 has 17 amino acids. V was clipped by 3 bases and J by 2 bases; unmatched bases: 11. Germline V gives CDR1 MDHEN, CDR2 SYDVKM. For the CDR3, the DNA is TGTGCCAGCAGTTTTGGGGGCGGCCAGGGGGTCACAGATACGCAGTATTTT. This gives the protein CASSFGGGQGVTDTQYF.

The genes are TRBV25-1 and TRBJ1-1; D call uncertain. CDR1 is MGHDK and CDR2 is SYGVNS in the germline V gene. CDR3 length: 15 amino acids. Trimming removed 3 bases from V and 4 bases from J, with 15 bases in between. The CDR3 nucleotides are TGTGCCAGCAGTGACTCCTTGGGCTCCCTCACTGAAGCTTTCTTT. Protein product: CASSDSLGSLTEAFF.